The TCR beta chain under discussion was sequenced for a study of blood T cell repertoires in COVID-19. Across the study: Sites in the United States, Italy and Spain provided acute and convalescent COVID-19 samples. PBMCs, B-cell-depleted T cells, or T cells provided the cDNA or gDNA that made up the material.

The repertoire was sequenced with immunoSEQ multiplex PCR; TCRdb's copy has only in-frame clones and lacks some. Among approximately 81,000 clones, roughly 78% were seen once, and the ten largest hold approximately 7.3%. The CDR3 is 12 residues long. V lost 7 bases to trimming and J lost 7 bases; unmatched junction nucleotides: 8. CDR1 and CDR2 from the germline V gene are GTSNPN and SVGIG (reference sequence). The sample holds a few counts of this clone. The material sequenced was peripheral blood. V gene TRBV30 combines with J gene TRBJ1-2, with 8 bases lining up with TRBD1. The clonotype originates from a human donor in a cohort sampled during active COVID-19. The CDR3 here is CALTTQGAGYTF. The CDR3 DNA follows: TGTGCCTTAACAACGCAGGGGGCTGGCTACACCTTC.